Each of the 8 T cell receptor beta chains below was sequenced from the same sample in a study of response to subunit inactivated influenza vaccine. A single record per CDR3 protein comes from TCRdb applying MiXCR to the RT-PCR reads. The sample has 490,000 or so distinct CDR3 sequences; less than 10% are singletons. This specimen consisted of PBMCs from blood, obtained about 23 months after vaccination. These receptors were obtained from a man aged 50 to 75 who received an inactivated influenza vaccine.

This clonotype came up a few times. DNA for the CDR3: TGTGCCAGCAGCCAAGATGGGAGAAACATTCAGTACTTC. Protein product: CASSQDGRNIQYF. The rearrangement joins TRBV3-1 to TRBJ2-4; tentative D call: TRBD2 (5 bases). Germline V gene sequence: CDR1 LGHDT, CDR2 YNNKEL (reference sequence). The V and J ends lost 0 bases and 6 bases respectively, with 6 bases between them. This CDR3 comprises 13 residues.

The chain recombines TRBV5-1 with TRBJ2-7; 10 positions match TRBD2. The V segment lost 4 bases and the J segment 0 bases; nucleotides outside the gene matches: 7. The germline gives CDR1 SGHRS, CDR2 YFSETQ. The CDR3 has 16 amino acids. The CDR3 DNA reads as TGCGCCAGCAGCCCGGGACTAGCGCTCAGCTCCTACGAGCAGTACTTC. This sequence encodes CASSPGLALSSYEQYF.

The chain is built from TRBV20-1 and TRBJ2-1, with TRBD2 matching 9 bases. Unmatched junction bases numbered 5, after V lost 3 bases and J lost 5 bases. In germline, CDR1 is DFQATT, CDR2 SNEGSKA (reference sequence). The CDR3 spans 14 residues. The DNA for the CDR3 is TGCAGTGCTAGTCGCGGGGGGGCCAACAATGAGCAGTTCTTC. It translates to CSASRGGANNEQFF.

This chain uses TRBV10-3 with TRBJ1-1; D perhaps matches TRBD1 (6 bases). The CDR3 length is 12 residues. From germline, CDR1 is ENHRY and CDR2 SYGVKD. V dropped 10 bases and J dropped 4 bases, with 13 bases sitting between them. CDR3 sequence (DNA): TGTGCCACGGAAACACAGGGCACTGAAGCTTTCTTT. The encoded protein is CATETQGTEAFF.

This clonotype was seen a handful of times. The chain has TRBV4-1 and TRBJ1-5; D not resolved. V lost 5 bases to trimming and J lost 7 bases, with 18 bases between them. CDR1 and CDR2 (germline): MGHRA, YSYEKL. CDR3 length equals 15 residues. CDR3 DNA: TGCGCCAGCAGCAAAGGCGTAGGGATACGACAGCCCCAGCATTTT. Its protein product is CASSKGVGIRQPQHF.

The V call is TRBV6-2 or TRBV6-3, the J call TRBJ2-7, with D uncertain. Germline V lookup: CDR1 MNHEY, CDR2 SVGEGT. The CDR3 loop spans 19 amino acids. Trimming cost V 0 bases and J 0 bases, with 21 bases left between them. The CDR3 nucleotides read TGTGCCAGCAGTTACTCGAGTTATCGGATTGCAGGACCCTCCTACGAGCAGTACTTC. Translating it yields CASSYSSYRIAGPSYEQYF.

This clonotype was picked up many times. The rearrangement joins TRBV5-6 to TRBJ1-2; a weak D match, TRBD1 (5 bases). The CDR3 is 12 amino acids. V lost 4 bases and J 8 bases, leaving 12 bases between the germline ends. Germline CDR1 reads SGHDT; CDR2 reads YYEEEE. In DNA, the CDR3 is TGTGCCAGCAGCCCTCGACAGAGGGGCTACACCTTC. This sequence encodes CASSPRQRGYTF.

This clonotype has a handful of counts. The chain carries TRBV24-1 and TRBJ2-2; no clear D gene. This CDR3 has 12 residues. Trimming took off 4 bases at V and 5 bases at J, with 4 bases between the two ends. Germline V gene data show CDR1 as KGHDR and CDR2 as SFDVKD. Here the CDR3 DNA reads TGTGCCACCAGTGAGTTTACCGGGGAGCTGTTTTTT. Protein sequence: CATSEFTGELFF.